The 22 T cell receptor beta chains in this list originate from one sample, sequenced in a study of blood T cell repertoires in COVID-19. Assay used: immunoSEQ multiplex PCR; TCRdb lists only in-frame clones, some missing. The table lists roughly 230,000 clones, roughly four fifths of them singletons, with about 4.5% in the top ten. The sequenced sample consisted of peripheral blood. These receptors all stem from a man aged 50 to 59 with active or convalescent COVID-19.

V usage is TRBV2 and J usage is TRBJ1-1, with D perhaps TRBD1 (6 bases). The CDR3 is 13 amino acids. Trimming removed 8 bases from V and 1 base from J, with 11 bases in between. In germline, CDR1 is SNHLY, CDR2 FYNNEI. In nucleotides, the CDR3 is TGTGCCAGCGGGGGACACCCGAACACTGAAGCTTTCTTT. Translated, it gives CASGGHPNTEAFF. The entire variable domain, with the rest obtained from reference TRBV2 and TRBJ1-1, is as follows: EPEVTQTPSHQVTQMGQEVILRCVPISNHLYFYWYRQILGQKVEFLVSFYNNEISEKSEIFDDQFSVERPDGSNFTLKIRSTKLEDSAMYFCASGGHPNTEAFFGQGTRLTVV.

The chain links TRBV11-1 to TRBJ2-5, with TRBD1 identical over 11 bases. Germline V gene data show CDR1 as SGHAT and CDR2 as FQDESV (reference sequence). Unmatched junction bases numbered 7, after V lost 5 bases and J lost 5 bases. This CDR3 region has 15 residues. The CDR3 loop reads CASSPTGTGGETQYF. DNA of the CDR3: TGTGCCAGCAGCCCAACCGGGACAGGGGGGGAGACCCAGTACTTC.

This rearrangement joins TRBV4-2 to TRBJ2-2, with 10 bases aligning to TRBD2. CDR3 length: 17 residues. In germline, CDR1 is LGHNA, CDR2 YNFKEQ. Trimming at V came to 2 bases and at J to 2 bases, leaving 5 bases not matched to a gene. CDR3 sequence reads: CASSQSLAGANTGELFF. The CDR3 DNA follows: TGTGCCAGCAGCCAATCGCTAGCGGGGGCCAACACCGGGGAGCTGTTTTTT.

This chain links TRBV5-4 with TRBJ2-1; no definite D call. Trimming left V 0 bases short and J 7 bases short, with 5 bases between. CDR3 length: 12 residues. In germline, CDR1 is SGHNT, CDR2 YYREEE (reference sequence). As DNA, the CDR3 is TGTGCCAGCAGCTTGGGCGGTAATGAGCAGTTCTTC. Its translation: CASSLGGNEQFF. The variable domain in full, completed from reference TRBV5-4 and TRBJ2-1, reads ETGVTQSPTHLIKTRGQQVTLRCSSQSGHNTVSWYQQALGQGPQFIFQYYREEENGRGNFPPRFSGLQFPNYSSELNVNALELDDSALYLCASSLGGNEQFFGPGTRLTVL.

The rearrangement links TRBV30 to TRBJ1-2; 9 bases fit TRBD1. V dropped 5 bases and J dropped 7; count of bases not matched to a gene: 11. Germline V gene sequence: CDR1 GTSNPN, CDR2 SVGIG (reference sequence). CDR3 length: 14 amino acids. The CDR3 nucleotides read TGTGCCTGGGGGATTACAGGGGGCCTAGGTGGCTACACCTTC. Translated: CAWGITGGLGGYTF.

This clone was counted once. The genes are TRBV5-1 and TRBJ1-6, with 9 bases that match TRBD1. V was pared by 5 bases and J by 6 bases, with 6 bases of the junction left unmatched. The CDR3 totals 15 residues. Germline loops: CDR1 SGHRS, CDR2 YFSETQ. The CDR3 is CASRNTGQGNSPLHF. The CDR3 bases are TGCGCCAGCAGAAATACGGGACAGGGTAATTCACCCCTCCACTTT.

This chain links TRBV3-1 (or the pseudogene TRBV3-2) with TRBJ2-7, with 12 bases matching TRBD1. V trimming: 1 base; J trimming: 4 bases; junction bases outside the gene matches: 5. CDR3 length: 16 residues. Germline lookup yields CDR1 LGHDT and CDR2 YNNKEL (reference sequence). The DNA for the CDR3 is TGTGCCAGCAGCCAAGGTGGGACAGGGGGCCAATACGAGCAGTACTTC. It encodes CASSQGGTGGQYEQYF.

This clone came up once. CDR3 protein: CASSRASGGSSYEQYF. Written as DNA, the CDR3 is TGTGCCAGCAGCCGTGCTAGCGGGGGTAGCTCCTACGAGCAGTACTTC. V gene TRBV5-5 combines with J gene TRBJ2-7; 10 positions agree with TRBD2. This CDR3 is built from 16 residues. The V gene end was trimmed by 4 bases and the J gene end by 0 bases; junction bases not matched to a gene: 7. Germline V gene lookup returns CDR1 SGHKS and CDR2 YYEKEE (reference sequence).

This chain links TRBV20-1 with TRBJ1-3, with unresolved D. The CDR3 length is 11 residues. Germline lookup yields CDR1 DFQATT and CDR2 SNEGSKA (reference sequence). V shed 7 bases and J shed 3 bases, with 7 bases lying between them. CDR3 in amino acids: CSGSVGNTIYF. Written as DNA, the CDR3 is TGCAGTGGATCAGTTGGAAACACCATATATTTT.

This clone appeared once. The CDR3 region has the DNA TGCAGTGCTAGTGGTAGGGGTTCACCCCTCCACTTT. It encodes CSASGRGSPLHF. V usage is TRBV20-1 and J usage is TRBJ1-6; D possibly corresponds to TRBD1 (5 bases). Germline CDR1 DFQATT, CDR2 SNEGSKA (reference sequence). V was shortened by 3 bases and J by 9 bases, with 9 bases between the two germline ends. The CDR3 runs 12 residues.

This clone appeared a single time. The rearrangement uses TRBV7-9 and TRBJ2-3, with a tentative D call TRBD2 (7 bases). The CDR3 totals 15 residues. The germline CDR1 and CDR2 sequences are SEHNR and FQNEAQ (reference sequence). Trimming stripped 1 base from V and 5 bases from J, with 13 bases between. The CDR3, as DNA: TGTGCCAGCAGCTTAGTGGCGGGGGCCCTAGATACGCAGTATTTT. This sequence encodes CASSLVAGALDTQYF. The full variable domain, rest sourced from reference TRBV7-9 and TRBJ2-3, is DTGVSQNPRHKITKRGQNVTFRCDPISEHNRLYWYRQTLGQGPEFLTYFQNEAQLEKSRLLSDRFSAERPKGSFSTLEIQRTEQGDSAMYLCASSLVAGALDTQYFGPGTRLTVL.

The genes are TRBV4-1 and TRBJ1-3; D gene ambiguous. CDR3 length: 14 amino acids. The germline V and J ends were trimmed by 3 bases and 2 bases, with 8 bases remaining between them. Per germline, CDR1 MGHRA and CDR2 YSYEKL. The DNA for the CDR3 is TGCGCCAGCAGCCAGGGCTTTGCTGGAAACACCATATATTTT. It codes for CASSQGFAGNTIYF.

This clone was counted once. V usage is TRBV30 and J usage is TRBJ2-3; TRBD1 matches at 9 bases. The ends lost 5 bases at V and 3 bases at J; junction bases unmatched: 9. CDR3 length: 15 amino acids. Germline CDR1 reads GTSNPN; CDR2 reads SVGIG (reference sequence). The CDR3 here is CAWGKTGGRTDTQYF. The CDR3 region has the DNA TGTGCCTGGGGGAAGACAGGGGGGAGGACAGATACGCAGTATTTT.

The V and J genes are TRBV19 and TRBJ1-5; D is ambiguous. Between the trimmed V and J ends, which lost 7 bases and 0 bases, there was a span of 19 bases. Germline loops: CDR1 LNHDA, CDR2 SQIVND (reference sequence). The CDR3 has 17 amino acids. The chain's CDR3 is CASTPRPWRNSNQPQHF. Here the CDR3 DNA reads TGTGCCAGTACTCCGCGGCCATGGCGGAATAGCAATCAGCCCCAGCATTTT.

The chain employs TRBV3-1 (or the pseudogene TRBV3-2) and TRBJ2-7; D is perhaps TRBD1 (6 bases). The length of the CDR3 is 15 residues. V gave up 3 bases and J gave up 7 bases, with 19 bases separating them. The V gene's germline CDR1 is LGHDT and CDR2 YNNKEL (reference sequence). CDR3 in DNA: TGTGCCAGCAGCCAGGGGCAGGGGCAGTCGAGGGAGCAGTACTTC. Residues: CASSQGQGQSREQYF.

This rearrangement joins TRBV7-9 to TRBJ2-5; a weak D match, TRBD2 (6 bases). Germline loops: CDR1 SEHNR, CDR2 FQNEAQ (reference sequence). This CDR3 spans 13 amino acids. The V and J ends lost 5 bases and 9 bases respectively, with 16 bases between them. As DNA, the CDR3 is TGTGCCAGCAGCATTGGACACGGGGAGGCCCAGTACTTC. This codes for CASSIGHGEAQYF.

This chain uses TRBV29-1 with TRBJ1-2; TRBD1 matches at 9 bases. The J segment lost 7 bases and the V segment lost 7 bases, leaving 4 bases of the junction unmatched. Germline V gene data show CDR1 as SQVTM and CDR2 as ANQGSEA. CDR3 length equals 11 residues. The CDR3 sequence is CSAQTGGGYTF. The CDR3 coding sequence is TGCAGCGCCCAGACAGGGGGTGGCTACACCTTC.

The chain uses TRBV15 and TRBJ1-1; D perhaps matches TRBD1 (6 bases). CDR3 length equals 17 residues. The V gene lost 1 base and the J gene lost 3 bases, with 18 bases spanning the gap. Germline V gives CDR1 LNHNV, CDR2 YYDKDF (reference sequence). DNA of the CDR3: TGTGCCACCAGCAGAGGCCCGGGGGGCAAGAGGGACACTGAAGCTTTCTTT. Protein sequence: CATSRGPGGKRDTEAFF.

Concerning this clone itself: This specimen includes other DNA sequences encoding the same CDR3. The chain recombines TRBV3-1 (or the pseudogene TRBV3-2) with TRBJ2-7; D might be TRBD1 (6 bases). Per germline, CDR1 LGHDT and CDR2 YNNKEL (reference sequence). Deletions cut 1 base from V and 3 bases from J, with 10 bases between. This CDR3 is built from 14 residues. The CDR3 coding sequence is TGTGCCAGCAGCCAAGGCAGCAGGGGCTACGAGCAGTACTTC. Translation gives CASSQGSRGYEQYF.

The gene calls are TRBV6-5 and TRBJ1-2; maybe TRBD1 (6 bases). The germline gives CDR1 MNHEY, CDR2 SVGAGI. This CDR3 spans 13 amino acids. The ends were cut back, 6 bases at V and 8 bases at J, with 16 bases in the middle. The CDR3 nucleotides read TGTGCCAGCAGGCTTAACAGGGCTGAGGGCTACACCTTC. This sequence encodes CASRLNRAEGYTF.

The V and J genes are TRBV30 and TRBJ2-7; D remains ambiguous. V was trimmed by 0 bases and J by 4 bases, leaving 4 bases between them. CDR3 length: 11 residues. CDR1 is GTSNPN, CDR2 SVGIG, per germline (reference sequence). This CDR3 is CAWSVRYEQYF. The CDR3 region has the DNA TGTGCCTGGAGTGTCAGATACGAGCAGTACTTC.

The genes are TRBV10-3 and TRBJ2-5; 7 bases match TRBD1. Per germline, CDR1 ENHRY and CDR2 SYGVKD. The CDR3 totals 16 residues. V lost 4 bases and J lost 1; bases outside the gene matches: 9. CDR3 coding DNA: TGTGCCATCAGTGGGGTTGGGACAGTCTTCCAAGAGACCCAGTACTTC. This translates into CAISGVGTVFQETQYF.